Below, 22 T cell receptor beta chains from the same sample are listed, as sequenced in a study of T cell repertoires in cytomegalovirus infection. TCRdb reanalysed the reads using MiXCR and keeps one entry per CDR3 protein. The sample records about 830,000 distinct CDR3 sequences, approximately 30% being singletons. The antigens for these receptors are not known. The sample was cultured CD8+ T cells from PBMCs, taken from culture after CMV antigen stimulation. These receptors all come from a human donor in good health (CMV status not recorded). Some clones in this sample may be carry-over from other donors' samples.

This clonotype appeared once. With a much larger clone just one base away, this may be a read error. The chain combines TRBV24-1 with TRBJ2-5; TRBD1 matches 10 bases. CDR3 length equals 17 residues. Germline V gene lookup returns CDR1 KGHDR and CDR2 SFDVKD. Losses at the gene ends were 1 base for V and 5 bases for J; bases not matched to a gene: 9. CDR3 sequence reads: CATSDFPGQGDHETQYF. The CDR3 coding sequence is TGTGCCACCAGTGATTTCCCTGGACAGGGGGATCATGAGACCCAGTACTTC.

The V gene is TRBV7-3, the J gene TRBJ2-1, with 7 bases aligning to TRBD1. The CDR3 is made up of 13 amino acids. Trimming took 5 bases from V and 7 from J; bases not matched to a gene: 5. Germline CDR1 and CDR2: SGHTA and FQGTGA. The CDR3 DNA reads as TGTGCCAGCAGCCTTTACAGGGGTAATGAGCAGTTCTTC. Its translation is CASSLYRGNEQFF.

In this sample, this clonotype turned up a few times. The genes are TRBV7-6 and TRBJ2-7; D is perhaps TRBD2 (5 bases). V lost 4 bases and J 6 bases, leaving 16 bases between the germline ends. The V gene's germline CDR1 is SGHVS and CDR2 FNYEAQ. The CDR3 runs to 14 residues. The CDR3 reads CASSSKIGLSEQYV. In nucleotides, the CDR3 is TGTGCCAGCAGCTCGAAGATTGGACTCTCCGAGCAGTACGTC.

This clonotype was detected many times. This chain joins TRBV6-2 or TRBV6-3 and TRBJ2-2, with a weak D call TRBD1 (5 bases). Germline CDR1 and CDR2: MNHEY and SVGEGT. The CDR3 loop spans 17 amino acids. With 2 bases removed from V and 0 bases from J, the gap between germline ends came to 13 bases. CDR3 DNA sequence: TGTGCCAGCAGTTACCCCCCTAGGGGTGCGAACACCGGGGAGCTGTTTTTT. It specifies CASSYPPRGANTGELFF.

J is TRBJ2-5 and V is TRBV28, with 7 bases lining up with TRBD1. The CDR3 loop spans 15 amino acids. With V trimmed by 0 bases and J by 4 bases, 5 bases remained unmatched. Per the germline V gene, CDR1 is MDHEN and CDR2 is SYDVKM. Here the CDR3 reads CASSLWGQRIETQYF. The CDR3 DNA reads TGTGCCAGCAGTTTATGGGGACAGAGGATAGAGACCCAGTACTTC.

The chain employs TRBV18 and TRBJ2-5; tentatively, D is TRBD1 (6 bases). Between the trimmed V and J ends, which lost 0 bases and 1 base, there was a span of 9 bases. The CDR3 spans 15 residues. Germline V lookup: CDR1 KGHSH, CDR2 LQKENI. The chain's CDR3 is CASSPPTGLQETQYF. CDR3 DNA sequence: TGTGCCAGCTCACCACCGACAGGCCTCCAAGAGACCCAGTACTTC. Filled out from reference TRBV18 and TRBJ2-5, the complete variable domain reads NAGVMQNPRHLVRRRGQEARLRCSPMKGHSHVYWYRQLPEEGLKFMVYLQKENIIDESGMPKERFSAEFPKEGPSILRIQQVVRGDSAAYFCASSPPTGLQETQYFGPGTRLLVL.

This chain links TRBV14 with TRBJ2-7; maybe TRBD1 (5 bases). V lost 2 bases and J lost 6, with 8 bases in between. CDR3 length: 12 amino acids. CDR1 is SGHDN, CDR2 FVKESK, per germline. CDR3 loop: CASSQIRGEQYF. In DNA form, the CDR3 reads TGTGCCAGCAGCCAAATAAGGGGCGAGCAGTACTTC. Full variable domain (missing parts from reference TRBV14 and TRBJ2-7): EAGVTQFPSHSVIEKGQTVTLRCDPISGHDNLYWYRRVMGKEIKFLLHFVKESKQDESGMPNNRFLAERTGGTYSTLKVQPAELEDSGVYFCASSQIRGEQYFGPGTRLTVT.

This clonotype turned up a few times. The gene calls are TRBV10-2 and TRBJ2-7; tentatively, D is TRBD1 (6 bases). Between the trimmed V and J ends, which lost 1 base and 7 bases, there was a span of 14 bases. Germline CDR1 is WSHSY and CDR2 is SAAADI. CDR3 length: 14 amino acids. CDR3 coding DNA: TGCGCCAGCAGTGAGTTCAGGGGACGTGGGGAGCAGTACGTC. This encodes CASSEFRGRGEQYV.

This clonotype has a handful of counts. Germline and junction disagree at one end, which may indicate a read error. This chain links TRBV2 with TRBJ1-1, with a possible D match to TRBD1 (6 bases). Germline assignment: CDR1 SNHLY and CDR2 FYNNEI. The CDR3 totals 13 residues. CDR3 residues: CASTGESTSSQSF. The CDR3 bases are TGTGCCAGCACAGGGGAGAGTACGAGTTCCCAGAGCTTT.

The chain joins TRBV7-6 to TRBJ1-3, with 9 bases fitting TRBD1. This CDR3 is built from 20 residues. V trimming: 2 bases; J trimming: 4 bases; junction bases outside the gene matches: 18. The V gene's germline CDR1 is SGHVS and CDR2 FNYEAQ. The CDR3 spells CASSLIPNRGRIVKGNTIYF. CDR3 sequence (DNA): TGTGCCAGCAGCTTAATTCCGAACAGGGGGCGCATCGTTAAGGGAAACACCATATATTTT.

The rearrangement joins TRBV10-3 to TRBJ1-2; D perhaps matches TRBD1 (6 bases). Trimming took 4 bases from V and 4 from J, leaving 16 bases between them. The germline V gene encodes CDR1 ENHRY and CDR2 SYGVKD. CDR3 length: 15 amino acids. Written as DNA, the CDR3 is TGTGCCATCAGTGGGCCGGACAGATTGGGCTATGGCTACACCTTC. This codes for CAISGPDRLGYGYTF.

The chain combines TRBV27 with TRBJ1-6; D gene uncertain. This CDR3 is 16 amino acids long. The V gene's germline CDR1 is MNHEY and CDR2 SMNVEV (reference sequence). With 3 bases removed from V and 3 bases from J, the gap between germline ends came to 12 bases. The chain's CDR3 is CASSLGHPGYNSPLHF. For the CDR3, the DNA is TGTGCCAGCAGTTTGGGCCACCCCGGCTATAATTCACCCCTCCACTTT.

This clonotype was detected a few times. V and J are TRBV6-5 and TRBJ2-1, with D perhaps TRBD1 or TRBD2 (6 bases each). The germline CDR1 and CDR2 sequences are MNHEY and SVGAGI. The ends were cut back, 6 bases at V and 5 bases at J, with 14 bases in the middle. This CDR3 has 14 residues. Written as DNA, the CDR3 is TGTGCCAGCAGACGCGGAGGGGGGAACAATGAGCAGTTCTTC. This gives the protein CASRRGGGNNEQFF.

The chain uses TRBV6-6 and TRBJ2-7; D gene uncertain. The V end was cut by 7 bases, the J end by 2 bases, with 9 bases between. The length of the CDR3 is 12 residues. CDR1 MNHNY and CDR2 SVGAGI come from the germline V gene (reference sequence). In DNA, the CDR3 is TGTGCCAGCATCGGAAAGGCCTACGAGCAGTACTTC. It codes for CASIGKAYEQYF.

This clonotype appeared a few times. V is TRBV6-1 and J is TRBJ2-7; a weak D match, TRBD1 (6 bases). CDR3 length: 15 amino acids. The germline V gene encodes CDR1 MNHNS and CDR2 SASEGT. Trimming shortened V by 4 bases and J by 4 bases, and 17 bases separated the two germline ends. CDR3 sequence reads: CASSAQQGLTYEQYV. CDR3 DNA: TGTGCCAGCAGTGCCCAACAGGGTCTCACTTACGAGCAGTACGTC.

The V and J genes are TRBV15 and TRBJ2-7, with D hard to call. The germline V gene has CDR1 LNHNV and CDR2 YYDKDF (reference sequence). This CDR3 region has 15 residues. Trimming removed 4 bases from V and 2 bases from J, with 15 bases in between. CDR3 region: CATSNSRADPYEQYV. In DNA, the CDR3 is TGTGCCACCAGCAACAGCCGAGCCGACCCCTACGAGCAGTACGTC.

The V and J genes are TRBV19 and TRBJ1-4; no definite D call. Germline-derived CDR1 and CDR2 are LNHDA and SQIVND (reference sequence). V gave up 8 bases and J gave up 8 bases, with 18 bases separating them. This CDR3 comprises 14 residues. The DNA for the CDR3 is TGTGCCAGTGCGGCAGTCGGCAGGATCGAAAAACTGTTTTTT. This translates into CASAAVGRIEKLFF.

This rearrangement joins TRBV27 to TRBJ1-1, with D unresolved. From germline, CDR1 is MNHEY and CDR2 SMNVEV (reference sequence). Trimming pared 5 bases from V and 8 bases from J, leaving 15 bases between. The CDR3 is 13 residues long. The DNA for the CDR3 is TGTGCCAGCAGTGTCGGCCAGGCCGCCGAAGCTTTCTTT. This codes for CASSVGQAAEAFF.

This clonotype has at least ten counts. The chain links TRBV6-1 to TRBJ2-7; D is perhaps TRBD2 (7 bases). The V and J ends lost 1 base and 7 bases respectively, with 20 bases between them. The CDR3 consists of 16 residues. Germline CDR1 and CDR2: MNHNS and SASEGT. CDR3 amino acids: CASSEEGGPFRGEQYV. In nucleotides, the CDR3 is TGTGCCAGCAGTGAAGAGGGGGGGCCGTTTAGGGGGGAGCAGTACGTC.

The sample holds a few counts of this clonotype. CDR3: CATSDTASRLPGHRTGMNTEAFF. The CDR3 bases are TGTGCCACCAGTGATACTGCTAGCCGACTGCCGGGACACCGAACGGGCATGAACACTGAAGCTTTCTTT. The chain links TRBV24-1 to TRBJ1-1, with D possibly being TRBD1 (6 bases). The V gene lost 3 bases and the J gene lost 0 bases, with 34 bases spanning the gap. The length of the CDR3 is 23 residues. CDR1 and CDR2 (germline): KGHDR, SFDVKD.

This rearrangement joins TRBV11-3 to TRBJ2-3, with unresolved D. The germline gives CDR1 SGHNT, CDR2 YENEEA. The CDR3 length is 13 residues. V was clipped by 4 bases and J by 3 bases, with 8 bases between them. This CDR3 reads CASSSMGTDTQYF. In DNA, the CDR3 is TGTGCCAGCAGCTCCATGGGTACAGATACGCAGTATTTT.

The chain recombines TRBV7-6 with TRBJ2-5; 8 bases match TRBD1. From germline, CDR1 is SGHVS and CDR2 FNYEAQ. The CDR3 spans 14 residues. The V and J ends lost 4 bases and 5 bases, in that order; junction bases with no gene match: 6. CDR3 amino acids: CASSSNDRGETQYF. CDR3 bases: TGTGCCAGCAGCTCAAACGACAGGGGTGAGACCCAGTACTTC.